A selection of T cell receptor beta chains follows, all from one sample in a study of shared clonotypes between healthy human individuals. Using immunoSEQ multiplex PCR, the repertoire was profiled, and TCRdb retains in-frame clones only, with some absent. The table records around 2.1 million clones, almost 96% of them present only once. Specimen: naive CD4+ T cells sorted from blood. Receptors were obtained from a man between 18 and 29 years old in good health. Both conserved end residues are trimmed from each CDR3. Fields, in order: D gene, V gene, J gene, CDR3 length, clone size, CDR3 protein. D genes are given only for firm matches. Rows give clone size only sometimes, using once, few, many, or a class for an expanded clone.

.	TRBV5-6	TRBJ2-5	13	.	ASSIGWGNQETQY
.	TRBV6-5	TRBJ2-6	13	once	ASSSTGSGANVLT
.	TRBV6-1	TRBJ1-6	11	.	ASSVGINSPLH
.	TRBV11-1	TRBJ1-4	9	.	ASSDNEKLF
.	TRBV7-9	TRBJ1-3	10	.	ASSLDLNTIY
.	TRBV7-9	TRBJ1-1	12	.	ASSLSGMNTEAF
.	TRBV10-3	TRBJ2-3	14	.	AISAPTNYGTDTQY
TRBD1	TRBV30	TRBJ2-5	13	.	AWSVLGTGVETQY
.	TRBV10-3	TRBJ2-1	12	.	AISEYGRNNEQF
TRBD2	TRBV29-1	TRBJ2-3	13	.	SGRGGTSTPDTQY
.	TRBV7-6	TRBJ1-1	16	.	ASSLWGPGEMVYTEAF
.	TRBV11-3	TRBJ2-2	12	.	ASSLDRGAGELF
.	TRBV30	TRBJ1-4	12	.	AWSSPVEGGKLF
TRBD2	TRBV2	TRBJ2-7	12	once	ASTERETSYEQY
TRBD1	TRBV6-1	TRBJ1-6	12	once	ASRGQGVRSPLH
TRBD1	TRBV7-9	TRBJ2-2	13	.	ASSKDRGDAGELF
TRBD1	TRBV5-1	TRBJ2-5	13	.	ASSDGQGNRETQY
TRBD2	TRBV9	TRBJ2-7	12	.	ASSVTSGGYEQY
.	TRBV7-9	TRBJ1-5	15	.	ASSRSGARNSNQPQH
.	TRBV5-6	TRBJ1-5	13	.	ASSSIQAGHQPQH
TRBD1	TRBV2	TRBJ2-7	11	.	ASHGQGTGEQY
.	TRBV4-2	TRBJ1-2	15	.	ASSQDLSDPTARGYT
.	TRBV4-1	TRBJ2-5	16	.	ASSPIRGGPQGMETQY
.	TRBV5-4	TRBJ2-3	11	.	ATDRRGTDTQY
.	TRBV2	TRBJ1-5	11	few	ASEKDSNQPQH
.	TRBV6-1	TRBJ2-5	11	.	ASSDRVGETQY
.	TRBV7-2	TRBJ2-7	11	.	ASSLAMGIEQY
.	TRBV10-3	TRBJ2-3	13	.	AISGGQGRTDTQY
TRBD1	TRBV2	TRBJ1-4	13	.	ASSEGTGGVGKLF
TRBD1	TRBV5-4	TRBJ1-2	13	.	ASSLGQGSGYGYT
.	TRBV30	TRBJ1-1	11	.	AWSVGGNTEAF
.	TRBV11-3	TRBJ2-7	17	.	ASSLEEGETGAFSYEQY
.	TRBV6-4	TRBJ1-1	12	.	ASSALAGNTEAF
.	TRBV10-1	TRBJ2-5	12	.	ASSDGILGETQY
.	TRBV2	TRBJ1-2	12	.	ASSERGGSVSYT
.	TRBV30	TRBJ1-5	11	.	ALGREGNQPQH
.	TRBV18	TRBJ1-1	12	few	ASSPNWVNTEAF
TRBD2	TRBV27	TRBJ2-3	14	.	ASSSNSGRAANTQY
.	TRBV15	TRBJ2-3	13	once	ATSRAGTRGDTQY
.	TRBV5-1	TRBJ2-1	15	.	ASSRTPGERGYNEQF
.	TRBV9	TRBJ2-6	13	.	ASSVARSGTNVLT
TRBD1	TRBV10-1	TRBJ2-5	13	.	ASSESHRGRETQY
.	TRBV6-6	TRBJ2-1	13	.	ASSYSINLGNEQF
.	TRBV9	TRBJ2-5	14	.	ASSVDSGGTKETQY
TRBD2	TRBV30	TRBJ2-1	12	.	AWSHGTSYNEQF
.	TRBV6-5	TRBJ2-6	13	.	ASSYAQSGANVLT
.	TRBV6-5	TRBJ1-6	13	once	ASSYRAVRGSPLH
.	TRBV9	TRBJ2-6	13	.	ASSVGKTGANVLT
.	TRBV11-2	TRBJ2-5	11	.	ASSLDSLETQY
.	TRBV7-9	TRBJ1-1	12	once	ASSRRGGNTEAF
.	TRBV7-2	TRBJ2-5	14	.	ASSLRVAEGAETQY
TRBD1	TRBV4-1	TRBJ1-5	15	.	ASSQKGGQGDNQPQH
TRBD1	TRBV5-4	TRBJ1-5	12	.	ASSATGSNQPQH
.	TRBV6-1	TRBJ1-2	11	.	ASTGTGYYGYT
TRBD1	TRBV6-1	TRBJ2-2	12	.	ASSRDRGTGELF
TRBD2	TRBV5-6	TRBJ2-7	12	.	ASSLGLAGVEQY
.	TRBV11-2	TRBJ1-1	10	.	ASSLQGGGAF
TRBD2	TRBV7-8	TRBJ2-1	13	.	ASSFASGMWNEQF
TRBD1	TRBV5-4	TRBJ1-2	11	.	ASSWTGGYGYT
.	TRBV6-1	TRBJ1-5	11	few	ASSQIGGQPQH